Below, 21 T cell receptor beta chains from the same sample are listed, as sequenced in a study of cytomegalovirus exposure and HLA in healthy donors. It was with 60 Vbeta and 13 Jbeta primers that the PCR ran. The repertoire was sequenced with immunoSEQ multiplex PCR; TCRdb's copy has only in-frame clones and lacks some. Here the sample spans tens of thousands of clones, approximately 70% being singletons. Sequencing was carried out using PBMCs. These receptors all come from a male donor in good health and CMV-seropositive.

This chain uses TRBV7-7 with TRBJ1-3; D unresolved. Trimming took off 5 bases at V and 1 base at J, with 18 bases between the two ends. This CDR3 is 17 amino acids long. Germline CDR1 is SSHAT and CDR2 is FNYEAQ (reference sequence). CDR3 nucleotide sequence: TGTGCCAGCAGCCCTTGGCAGGCGGGTGTATCTGGAAACACCATATATTTT. Residues: CASSPWQAGVSGNTIYF.

This clone was counted a single time. The chain is built from TRBV9 and TRBJ2-2; 10 nucleotides line up with TRBD1. This CDR3 has 20 amino acids. Per the germline V gene, CDR1 is SGDLS and CDR2 is YYNGEE. V shed 3 bases and J 5 bases; nucleotides not matched to a gene: 19. CDR3 DNA: TGTGCCAGCAGCGCGAACACCCTCAAGACAGGGGGCGTAGGAACCGGGGAGCTGTTTTTT. Protein product: CASSANTLKTGGVGTGELFF.

This clone was seen a few times. The chain employs TRBV11-2 and TRBJ1-1; 8 nucleotides align to TRBD1. This CDR3 has 13 amino acids. V gave up 2 bases and J gave up 7 bases; unmatched junction bases: 3. Looked up from germline, CDR1 is SGHAT and CDR2 is FQNNGV. Here the CDR3 reads CASSLQGAFEAFF. The CDR3 region has the DNA TGTGCCAGCAGCTTACAGGGGGCTTTTGAAGCTTTCTTT.

The chain combines TRBV7-9 with TRBJ2-1; D is possibly TRBD2 (6 bases). The V and J ends lost 6 bases and 3 bases respectively, with 18 bases between them. The length of the CDR3 is 16 residues. Per the germline V gene, CDR1 is SEHNR and CDR2 is FQNEAQ (reference sequence). CDR3 loop: CASRPPRGGNYNEQFF. As DNA, the CDR3 is TGTGCCAGCAGACCCCCTCGGGGCGGGAACTACAATGAGCAGTTCTTC.

The V gene is TRBV7-9, the J gene TRBJ1-2; no reliable D call. The V end was cut by 5 bases, the J end by 8 bases, with 21 bases between. This CDR3 is 15 amino acids long. From germline, CDR1 is SEHNR and CDR2 FQNEAQ (reference sequence). The CDR3 sequence: CASSPNRPGWRGYTF. The DNA of the CDR3 is TGTGCCAGCAGCCCCAACCGACCCGGGTGGAGAGGCTACACCTTC.

V gene TRBV5-1 combines with J gene TRBJ2-7; D gene ambiguous. Germline CDR1 and CDR2: SGHRS and YFSETQ. The CDR3 extends over 12 amino acids. Trimming left V 0 bases short and J 6 bases short, with 7 bases between. The CDR3 loop reads CASSLVSGEQYF. Here the CDR3 DNA reads TGCGCCAGCAGCTTGGTGTCGGGCGAGCAGTACTTC. Full variable domain (rest looked up from reference TRBV5-1 and TRBJ2-7): KAGVTQTPRYLIKTRGQQVTLSCSPISGHRSVSWYQQTPGQGLQFLFEYFSETQRNKGNFPGRFSGRQFSNSRSEMNVSTLELGDSALYLCASSLVSGEQYFGPGTRLTVT.

The chain carries TRBV5-4 and TRBJ1-1, with 9 bases matching TRBD1. Germline V lookup: CDR1 SGHNT, CDR2 YYREEE (reference sequence). Trimming at V came to 6 bases and at J to 5 bases, leaving 5 bases not matched to a gene. This CDR3 comprises 13 residues. In DNA form, the CDR3 reads TGTGCCAGCAAAGACAGGGGGGCGACTGAAGCTTTCTTT. Protein: CASKDRGATEAFF.

V and J are TRBV7-9 and TRBJ2-7; D perhaps matches TRBD1 (6 bases). Germline V gene lookup returns CDR1 SEHNR and CDR2 FQNEAQ (reference sequence). The length of the CDR3 is 12 residues. V shed 4 bases and J shed 5 bases, with 9 bases lying between them. CDR3 nucleotides: TGTGCCAGCAGCTACAGGGTAAACGAGCAGTACTTC. This encodes CASSYRVNEQYF.

The V and J genes are TRBV5-4 and TRBJ1-1, with D perhaps matching TRBD1 (5 bases). CDR3 length: 12 amino acids. Germline CDR1 and CDR2: SGHNT and YYREEE (reference sequence). Deletions cut 5 bases from V and 10 bases from J, with 15 bases between. The CDR3 sequence: CASRDGERGAFF. The DNA of the CDR3 is TGTGCCAGCAGAGACGGTGAAAGGGGAGCTTTCTTT.

V gene TRBV30 combines with J gene TRBJ2-3; 11 bases are a match to TRBD2. CDR3 size: 15 residues. Germline loops: CDR1 GTSNPN, CDR2 SVGIG (reference sequence). Trimming removed 4 bases from V and 2 bases from J; junction bases left unmatched: 5. The CDR3 DNA is TGTGCCTGGATAGGGACTAGCGGTTCCACAGATACGCAGTATTTT. Protein product: CAWIGTSGSTDTQYF.

This clone has just one count. The CDR3 reads CSVDTRGSAGANVLTF. The CDR3 coding sequence is TGCAGCGTGGATACGAGGGGGTCTGCTGGGGCCAACGTCCTGACTTTC. The chain has TRBV29-1 and TRBJ2-6; a weak D match, TRBD1 (6 bases). This CDR3 spans 16 amino acids. The germline CDR1 and CDR2 sequences are SQVTM and ANQGSEA. Trimming shortened V by 6 bases and J by 2 bases, and 17 bases separated the two germline ends.

This clone has a handful of counts. V and J are TRBV5-1 and TRBJ2-1; 7 nucleotides agree with TRBD1. The germline CDR1 and CDR2 sequences are SGHRS and YFSETQ. The CDR3 extends over 14 amino acids. V lost 2 bases, J lost 6 bases, and 5 bases stayed unmatched. The CDR3 nucleotides read TGCGCCAGCAGCTTCTCGGGACAGTCCAATGAGCAGTTCTTC. The encoded protein is CASSFSGQSNEQFF.

This chain uses TRBV6-6 with TRBJ2-3; 9 nucleotides align to TRBD1. V gave up 6 bases and J gave up 3 bases; unmatched junction bases: 7. The CDR3 consists of 15 residues. CDR1 is MNHNY and CDR2 is SVGAGI in the germline V gene (reference sequence). The CDR3 spells CASSPGQGGTDTQYF. The CDR3 DNA follows: TGTGCCAGCAGCCCGGGACAGGGAGGGACAGATACGCAGTATTTT.

This sequence joins TRBV4-3 and TRBJ2-5, with D perhaps matching TRBD2 (5 bases). Germline CDR1 is LGHNA and CDR2 is YSLEER. Trimming cost V 0 bases and J 4 bases, with 12 bases left between them. The CDR3 extends over 15 amino acids. CDR3 protein: CASSQDGGAGETQYF. In nucleotides, the CDR3 is TGCGCCAGCAGCCAAGATGGAGGCGCCGGAGAGACCCAGTACTTC.

For this clone: Since no conserved phenylalanine or tryptophan closes the CDR3, a read error is the likely cause. Because the CDR3's place on the DNA is in doubt, the DNA is left out and the CDR3 is given as listed by TCRdb. The rearrangement joins TRBV4-1 to TRBJ2-7; TRBD1 is the table's D call and was not checked against the DNA. Germline CDR1 MGHRA, CDR2 YSYEKL. The CDR3 totals 8 residues, both ends included. The CDR3: CASSQDQY.

This chain uses TRBV19 with TRBJ1-2, with 8 positions matching TRBD1. This CDR3 comprises 13 residues. With V trimmed by 5 bases and J by 7 bases, 6 bases remained unmatched. Germline values: CDR1 LNHDA, CDR2 SQIVND (reference sequence). CDR3 protein: CASSADRGPGYTF. In DNA form, the CDR3 reads TGTGCCAGTAGTGCCGACAGGGGCCCTGGCTACACCTTC. The whole variable domain, remainder taken from reference TRBV19 and TRBJ1-2, is DGGITQSPKYLFRKEGQNVTLSCEQNLNHDAMYWYRQDPGQGLRLIYYSQIVNDFQKGDIAEGYSVSREKKESFPLTVTSAQKNPTAFYLCASSADRGPGYTFGSGTRLTVV.

This clone was found a few times. The gene calls are TRBV15 and TRBJ2-1, with D possibly matching TRBD2 (6 bases). The CDR3 has 13 residues. CDR1 is LNHNV and CDR2 is YYDKDF in the germline V gene (reference sequence). Trimming stripped 6 bases from V and 5 bases from J, with 11 bases between. CDR3 DNA sequence: TGTGCCACCAGTCTAGCGACGAACAATGAGCAGTTCTTC. Translating gives CATSLATNNEQFF. The full variable domain, with the rest looked up from reference TRBV15 and TRBJ2-1, is DAMVIQNPRYQVTQFGKPVTLSCSQTLNHNVMYWYQQKSSQAPKLLFHYYDKDFNNEADTPDNFQSRRPNTSFCFLDIRSPGLGDTAMYLCATSLATNNEQFFGPGTRLTVL.

The rearrangement links TRBV30 to TRBJ2-3; the D gene is possibly TRBD2 (6 bases). This CDR3 contains 16 residues. CDR1 is GTSNPN and CDR2 is SVGIG in the germline V gene (reference sequence). The CDR3 nucleotides read TGTGCTGGGATGCGGGGACTCTCTAGGTGGGCAGATACGCAGTATTTT. This gives the protein CAGMRGLSRWADTQYF.

This chain links TRBV6-4 with TRBJ1-1, with TRBD1 identical over 7 bases. Germline V CDR1 and CDR2: MRHNA, SNTAGT. The CDR3 runs 13 residues. Losses at the gene ends were 3 bases for V and 5 bases for J; bases not matched to a gene: 3. This CDR3 is CASSEAGGTEAFF. The CDR3 DNA sequence: TGTGCCAGCAGTGAGGCAGGGGGAACTGAAGCTTTCTTT.

The rearrangement uses TRBV2 and TRBJ2-3; D ambiguous. CDR3 length equals 11 residues. Germline-derived CDR1 and CDR2 are SNHLY and FYNNEI. V was clipped by 6 bases and J by 2 bases, with 3 bases between them. CDR3 coding DNA: TGTGCCAGCAGCAACACAGATACGCAGTATTTT. This sequence encodes CASSNTDTQYF.

The chain is built from TRBV2 and TRBJ2-2; 7 bases map to TRBD2. There are 16 residues in the CDR3. V dropped 3 bases and J dropped 4; count of bases not matched to a gene: 8. Germline CDR1 is SNHLY and CDR2 is FYNNEI. CDR3 sequence reads: CASSEVAGVFTGELFF. As DNA, the CDR3 is TGTGCCAGCAGTGAGGTGGCGGGAGTTTTCACCGGGGAGCTGTTTTTT.